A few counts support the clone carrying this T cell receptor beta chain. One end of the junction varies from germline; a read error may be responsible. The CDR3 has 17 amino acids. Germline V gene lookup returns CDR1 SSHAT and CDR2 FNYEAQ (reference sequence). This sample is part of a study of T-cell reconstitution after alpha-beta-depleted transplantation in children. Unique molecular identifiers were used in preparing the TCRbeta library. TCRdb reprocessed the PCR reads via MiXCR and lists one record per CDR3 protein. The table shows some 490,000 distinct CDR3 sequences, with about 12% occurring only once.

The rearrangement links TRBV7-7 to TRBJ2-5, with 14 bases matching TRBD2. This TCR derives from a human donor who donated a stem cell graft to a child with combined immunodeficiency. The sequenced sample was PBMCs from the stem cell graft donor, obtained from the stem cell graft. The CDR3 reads CASSLDGTSGGKETQYF. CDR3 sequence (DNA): TGTGCTAGCAGCCTAGATGGGACTAGCGGGGGTAAAGAGACCCAGTACTTC.